This TCR beta chain was retrieved from a study of blood T cells in healthy people across ages (dated by TCRdb to between 2015 and 2017). Looking at the study overall: In model experiments, template switching captured roughly one uniquely barcoded TCR beta cDNA molecule for every two T cells. Age-related changes in TCR beta repertoire diversity were measured in the study by deep sequencing normalized with unique cDNA molecular identifiers. Four age groups were formed from the donors: young (average 16 years), middle-aged (approximately 40), aged (62) and long-lived (roughly 88). Two additional independent replicas of 1 million unique cDNA reads from the same blood draw were analyzed for two donors (one aged 18 to 29 and one aged 80 or older). Points the paper makes about the study in general: Because the CMV infection status of the donors was unknown, age-related changes in expanded clonotypes may potentially have been confounded. As age increased, observed TCR beta diversity per million T cells dropped in a roughly linear way, and a significant reduction was already evident by age roughly 40. Compared with the aged group, more naive CD4+ T cells, fewer expanded clones and increased TCR diversity were shown by the long-lived group, suggesting age selection. There was a strong correlation between observed TCR beta diversity and the percentage of naive T cells measured by flow cytometry. Estimates of total diversity based on one million sequenced T cells were regarded as lower bounds and as underestimates. Bulk unsorted PBMC profiling prevented conclusive comparison of naive and antigen-experienced compartments.

Systemically healthy Caucasian individuals from Russia, some 40 in total and aged roughly 6 to 100 years, were included as donors. Approximately 10 milliliters of peripheral blood were collected from each donor into EDTA-treated Vacutainer tubes. Ficoll-Paque density-gradient centrifugation was used to isolate PBMCs, with at least 6.5 million per sample. Trizol reagent was used to extract total RNA from PBMCs, with at least 5.5 micrograms per sample. For every donor, flow cytometry on a PBMC aliquot measured the percentage of naive CD45RAhigh/CD27high T cells. Trimming at the junction amounts to 2 bases on V and 6 bases on J, and the germline ends lie 9 bases apart. Including the terminal cysteine and phenylalanine, the CDR3 comprises 12 residues. The CDR3 DNA has 36 bases and is translated from base 1. The germline V gene provides CDR1 SGHRS and CDR2 YFSETQ. Comment on this clonotype: Its antigen specificity is not known. One base away there is no much larger clone; base qualities are not given.

Receptors were amplified or captured by 5' RACE. The reads were generated on an Illumina HiSeq 2500. A second about 7 to 11 cycle PCR used a sample-barcoded 5' primer and a J-beta primer mix. A template-switch 5' adaptor carrying 12 random nucleotides introduced a unique molecular identifier onto each TCR beta cDNA molecule. Each sample yielded at least 3 million CDR3-containing paired-end reads. First-strand cDNA was synthesized from all RNA with the Mint cDNA synthesis kit, primed by a TRBC-specific oligonucleotide. Following uracil-DNA glycosylase treatment, all cDNA underwent a first 18-cycle PCR with the universal primers M1SS and BC2_uni_R. For the original study's pipeline: For normalization, 1 million high-quality reads were randomly selected from each sample, with every read carrying a distinct molecular identifier. Reads sharing molecular identifiers were discarded rather than binned into consensus sequences. MiTCR, set to a Q25 quality threshold and the strictest error-elimination algorithm, was used for CDR3 identification, clonotype clustering and error correction. Lower-bound total TCR beta diversity was estimated with a nonparametric unseen species model using Euler transformation. In-frame beta chains were kept once TCRdb had trimmed the public reads at Q25 with fastp and called clones with MiXCR. For every CDR3 protein sequence, its rows merge into one entry that carries the most common genes and DNA. TCRdb, not the original authors, processed these V and J calls. This sample gives about 560,000 distinct CDR3 sequences in total; about 26% of them show up just once. The ten largest clones take up about 3.3% of the sample.

The same sample was also studied in work on T cells of mothers and their children. The second investigation adds: Donors were nine systemically healthy Caucasian individuals: three mothers and their six children. cDNA synthesis consumed the entire amount of extracted RNA, loaded at around 1.5 ug RNA in each 15 ul reaction. Sample barcodes and 2-4 random nucleotides were added via the M1S primer in the second PCR. Over 9.5 million TCR beta CDR3 reads were obtained for each mother, and approximately 3.2 million reads were obtained for each child. Thymic selection shapes the output of TCR recombination in a similar way in related and unrelated pairs, and inherited differences have a minor effect. Normalized repertoire overlap in related mother-child pairs was always slightly higher than in unrelated mother-child pairs, but the difference was never significant. No persistent microchimeric T cell clones were detected, at a sensitivity of roughly 99 clones per million clonotypes. To look for features that set related mother-child pairs apart from unrelated individuals, the researchers ran deep NGS to compare the TCR beta repertoires of mothers and children. On average, the children were around 11 +/- 4 years old, while the mothers were around 42 +/- 4 years old. After adapter ligation was performed with NEBNext reagents, the libraries were sequenced on an Illumina HiSeq 2000 with 100+100 nt paired-end reads. Mother and child libraries were prepared a month apart and sequenced in separate runs to prevent cross-contamination. For each donor, between about 500,000 and 2,200,000 distinct TCR beta clonotypes were identified. Naive TCR beta clonotypes were estimated from low-frequency clonotypes matched to each donor's FACS-determined naive share, without sorting.

Sequences were obtained from blood. The chain links TRBV5-1 with TRBJ2-7; confidence is insufficient to name the D gene. This TCR was recovered from a boy between 2 and 15 years old in good health. DNA sequence: TGCGCCAGCAGCTTCATACCGGGCGAGCAGTACTTC. The resulting protein is CASSFIPGEQYF.